Listed here are 12 T cell receptor beta chains from one sample, sequenced in a study of metastatic and nonmetastatic thyroid tumors. TCRdb re-analyzed the PCR reads through MiXCR. The sample lists roughly 48,000 clones, around 20% seen once, with 3% to 4% in the top ten. All patients reached thyroid surgery having received no treatment beforehand. Input material: blood. The receptors were sampled from a male donor with papillary thyroid cancer or a benign thyroid nodule (not recorded which). Some clones in this sample may be carry-over from other donors' samples.

This clone was recorded at least ten times. The CDR3 is CASDRGNEQFF. The CDR3 nucleotides are TGTGCCAGCGACCGGGGCAATGAGCAGTTCTTC. This chain connects TRBV7-9 to TRBJ2-1; TRBD2 is a possible D gene (5 bases). CDR1 and CDR2 (germline): SEHNR, FQNEAQ (reference sequence). The CDR3 consists of 11 residues. V was trimmed by 8 bases and J by 6 bases, leaving 8 bases between them.

The table lists this clone with many counts. V is TRBV9 and J is TRBJ2-2, with D unclear. There are 14 residues in the CDR3. V was cut by 2 bases and J by 6 bases, with 11 bases left in between. The germline gives CDR1 SGDLS, CDR2 YYNGEE. CDR3 protein: CASSVDQGAGELFF. DNA for the CDR3: TGTGCCAGCAGCGTCGACCAAGGCGCCGGGGAGCTGTTTTTT.

A few counts support this clone. The chain has TRBV5-5 and TRBJ1-2, with D hard to call. This CDR3 has 15 residues. Looked up from germline, CDR1 is SGHKS and CDR2 is YYEKEE (reference sequence). With 4 bases removed from V and 4 bases from J, the gap between germline ends came to 17 bases. This CDR3 reads CASSLNREALYGYTF. The CDR3 DNA reads TGTGCCAGCAGCCTCAATAGGGAAGCCCTCTATGGCTACACCTTC.

In this sample, this clone turned up once. The chain uses TRBV4-1 and TRBJ2-7; the D gene could be TRBD1 or TRBD2 (5 bases each). V dropped 2 bases and J dropped 2 bases, with 19 bases sitting between them. The CDR3 spans 17 residues. From germline, CDR1 is MGHRA and CDR2 YSYEKL. CDR3 bases: TGCGCCAGCAGCCAAACTGCTCCGACGGGGCGAACCTACGAGCAGTACTTC. Amino acid sequence: CASSQTAPTGRTYEQYF.

The rearrangement joins TRBV19 to TRBJ1-5; D gene unclear. This CDR3 has 15 amino acids. V lost 0 bases to trimming and J lost 4 bases, with 10 bases between them. Germline CDR1 is LNHDA and CDR2 is SQIVND (reference sequence). The CDR3 DNA sequence: TGTGCCAGTAGTATAGAGGCAACGGGTAATCAGCCCCAGCATTTT. This codes for CASSIEATGNQPQHF.

Many counts were recorded for this clone. The chain uses TRBV12-3 or TRBV12-4 and TRBJ1-2, with 8 bases matching TRBD1. The CDR3 length is 11 residues. The V segment lost 7 bases and the J segment 7 bases; nucleotides outside the gene matches: 2. This CDR3 is CASIDRGGYTF. CDR3 in DNA: TGTGCCAGCATTGACAGGGGTGGCTACACCTTC.

This clone showed up many times. This rearrangement joins TRBV4-2 to TRBJ1-5; D perhaps matches TRBD1 (6 bases). Between the trimmed V and J ends, which lost 3 bases and 6 bases, there was a span of 18 bases. CDR3 size: 16 residues. Germline lookup yields CDR1 LGHNA and CDR2 YNFKEQ. In DNA form, the CDR3 reads TGTGCCAGCAGCCAGAGAGGGGGGACTCGTGGTCAGCCCCAGCATTTT. Translating it yields CASSQRGGTRGQPQHF.

This clone showed up many times. V and J are TRBV9 and TRBJ2-5, with a weak D call TRBD2 (5 bases). The germline CDR1 and CDR2 sequences are SGDLS and YYNGEE. The CDR3 spans 15 residues. V dropped 4 bases and J dropped 3 bases, with 16 bases sitting between them. The CDR3: CASSPRGRREETQYF. Written as DNA, the CDR3 is TGTGCCAGCAGCCCCCGAGGGAGAAGGGAAGAGACCCAGTACTTC. Filled out from reference TRBV9 and TRBJ2-5, the complete variable domain reads DSGVTQTPKHLITATGQRVTLRCSPRSGDLSVYWYQQSLDQGLQFLIQYYNGEERAKGNILERFSAQQFPDLHSELNLSSLELGDSALYFCASSPRGRREETQYFGPGTRLLVL.

CDR3 region: CAWSVKDYEQYF. CDR3 DNA: TGTGCCTGGAGTGTAAAGGACTACGAGCAGTACTTC. The chain joins TRBV30 to TRBJ2-7; D not certain. Germline CDR1 and CDR2: GTSNPN and SVGIG (reference sequence). CDR3 length equals 12 residues. Trimming removed 0 bases at V and 3 bases at J, with 6 bases between.

Turning to this clone: This may be a read error: a much more frequent sequence differs by one nucleotide. This chain uses TRBV18 with TRBJ1-1; 8 nucleotides align to TRBD1. Germline V lookup: CDR1 KGHSH, CDR2 LQKENI. The CDR3 totals 13 residues. V gave up 6 bases and J gave up 7 bases; unmatched junction bases: 7. The CDR3 DNA is TGTGCCAGCTCGGGTGGACAGGGCCGTGAAGCTTTCTTT. Translation: CASSGGQGREAFF.

This clone has at least ten counts. The chain recombines TRBV3-1 with TRBJ2-7; no clear D gene. There are 14 residues in the CDR3. Germline V gene lookup returns CDR1 LGHDT and CDR2 YNNKEL (reference sequence). Trimming stripped 6 bases from V and 6 bases from J, with 18 bases between. CDR3 amino acids: CASRPLGPGSEQYF. CDR3 DNA sequence: TGTGCCAGCAGGCCACTTGGCCCCGGAAGCGAGCAGTACTTC.

This chain connects TRBV20-1 to TRBJ2-7; D is unresolved. CDR1 is DFQATT and CDR2 is SNEGSKA in the germline V gene (reference sequence). This CDR3 is 11 amino acids long. The ends were cut back, 0 bases at V and 3 bases at J, with 3 bases in the middle. CDR3 sequence: CSAREGYEQYF. CDR3 nucleotides: TGCAGTGCTAGAGAAGGCTACGAGCAGTACTTC.